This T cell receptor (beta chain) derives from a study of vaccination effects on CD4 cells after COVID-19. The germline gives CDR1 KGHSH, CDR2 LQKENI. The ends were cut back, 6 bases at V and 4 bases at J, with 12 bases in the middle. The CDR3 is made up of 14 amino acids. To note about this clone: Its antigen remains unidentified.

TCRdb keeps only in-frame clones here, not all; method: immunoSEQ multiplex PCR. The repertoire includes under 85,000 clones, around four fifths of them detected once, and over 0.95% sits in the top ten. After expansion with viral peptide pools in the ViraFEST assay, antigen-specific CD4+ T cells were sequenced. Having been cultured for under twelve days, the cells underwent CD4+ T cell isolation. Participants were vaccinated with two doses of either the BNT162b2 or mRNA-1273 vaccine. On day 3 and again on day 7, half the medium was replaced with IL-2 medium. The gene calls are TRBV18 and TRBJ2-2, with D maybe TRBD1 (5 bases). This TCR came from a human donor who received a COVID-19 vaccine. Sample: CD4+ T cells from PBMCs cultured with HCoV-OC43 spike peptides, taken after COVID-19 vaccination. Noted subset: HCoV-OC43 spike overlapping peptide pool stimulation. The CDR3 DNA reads TGTGCCAGCTCGCTGACAGATTCCACCGGGGAGCTGTTTTTT. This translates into CASSLTDSTGELFF.